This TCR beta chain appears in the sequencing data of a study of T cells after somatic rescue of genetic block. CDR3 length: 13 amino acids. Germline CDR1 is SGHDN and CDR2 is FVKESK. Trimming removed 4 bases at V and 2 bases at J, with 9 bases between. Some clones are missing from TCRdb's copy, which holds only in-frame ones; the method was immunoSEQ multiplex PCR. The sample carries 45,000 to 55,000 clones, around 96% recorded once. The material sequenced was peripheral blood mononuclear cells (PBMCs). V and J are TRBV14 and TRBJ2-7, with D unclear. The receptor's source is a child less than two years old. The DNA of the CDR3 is TGTGCCAGCAGCCTAGGGTTCACCTACGAGCAGTACTTC. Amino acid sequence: CASSLGFTYEQYF.